The TCR beta chain described here comes from a study of T-cell reconstitution after alpha-beta-depleted transplantation in children (TCRdb year 2016). Background on the whole study: Using TCR repertoire profiling, the study quantitatively followed how T-cell immune reconstitution unfolded in children after TCRalphabeta/CD19-depleted allogeneic hematopoietic cell transplantation.

Via the germline V gene, CDR1 is SQVTM and CDR2 ANQGSEA. V and J are truncated by 0 bases and 8 bases respectively, leaving an intervening sequence of 16 bases. From the cysteine up to the phenylalanine, the CDR3 has a length of 14 residues. The DNA shown is the 42-base CDR3, in frame from base 1. About this clonotype: Its cognate antigen has yet to be identified. It has no much larger one-base neighbor in the sample; base qualities were not kept.

The library was obtained by PCR. Sequencer: Illumina HiSeq 2500. To normalize quantification of the TCRbeta repertoire, the TCR libraries were built with molecular barcoding that relied on unique molecular identifiers. Through fastp at Q25 and MiXCR, TCRdb rebuilt clones from the public reads, retaining in-frame beta chains. Entries that share a CDR3 protein sequence are merged under the most common genes and DNA. The sample table lists just under 250,000 distinct CDR3 sequences, roughly 26% of them with a count of one. The leading ten clones occupy 2% to 3% of the sample. This sample's treatment or condition label indicates: allogeneic hematopoietic cell transplantation with graft depleted of TCRalphabeta T cells and CD19 B cells. Transplant recipients were children who received TCRalphabeta/CD19-depleted allogeneic hematopoietic cell grafts. What the authors observed across the whole study: The high TCRbeta diversity at day 60 in some patients was ascribed to recipient T cells and intrathymic progenitors that had survived conditioning. The apparently early alphabetaT-cell count recovery about two months after transplant was reportedly dependent on only several hundred rapidly expanded clones derived from non-depleted graft cells. Over the following months the frequencies of hyperexpanded clones went down, and after one year T-cell counts and TCRbeta diversity were mostly credited to newly produced T cells.

The clonotype comes from a girl between 2 and 10 years old with Fanconi anemia, due to receive a stem cell transplant. The V and J genes are TRBV29-1 and TRBJ1-2; the D gene is perhaps TRBD1, on 5 matching bases. The specimen was PBMCs, collected before TCRalphabeta/CD19-depleted stem cell transplant. The CDR3 loop reads CSVEDRQNRVGYTF. The DNA is TGCAGCGTTGAAGATAGACAGAATCGGGTCGGCTACACCTTC.